Each of the 2 T cell receptor beta chains below was sequenced from the same sample in a study of cytomegalovirus exposure and HLA in healthy donors. Researchers ran the PCR with 60 Vbeta and 13 Jbeta primers. The protocol was immunoSEQ multiplex PCR, while the TCRdb copy is restricted to in-frame clones and leaves out a portion. The table shows nearly 200,000 clones, with 75% to 90% occurring only once. The sample taken for sequencing was PBMCs. The receptor set was obtained from a woman aged 50 to 65 in good health and CMV-seropositive.

This clone occurred once. This rearrangement joins TRBV29-1 to TRBJ2-5, with a tentative D call TRBD2 (5 bases). Near its end, the DNA agrees better with TRBJ2-7, so the J call may be wrong. This CDR3 region has 17 residues. Germline V CDR1 and CDR2: SQVTM, ANQGSEA. CDR3 DNA sequence: TGCAGCTCGGATAATTGGAGTCGGAAGAGGGATCTCTACGAGCAGTACTTC. It codes for CSSDNWSRKRDLYEQYF.

The chain recombines TRBV9 with TRBJ2-3, with D possibly matching TRBD1 (5 bases). The CDR3 covers 14 residues. Germline loops: CDR1 SGDLS, CDR2 YYNGEE. The V end lost 2 bases, the J end lost 4 bases, and 11 bases lay between the germline ends. The CDR3, as DNA: TGTGCCAGCAGCGTGGACACCTTGGCAGATACGCAGTATTTT. Its protein product is CASSVDTLADTQYF.